Sequencing of this T cell receptor beta chain was carried out in a study of T cell responses to AZD1222 COVID-19 vaccine. Generated by immunoSEQ multiplex PCR, the TCRdb table keeps only in-frame clones and is missing some. This sample has about 150,000 clones; 75% to 90% occur once, and the top ten carry roughly 8%. In this sample, this clone turned up a few times. There are 13 residues in the CDR3. Trimming cost V 6 bases and J 4 bases; bases outside gene matches: 2. Germline lookup yields CDR1 MNHEY and CDR2 SVGAGI. The input for sequencing was peripheral blood, taken on day 0 of AZD1222 vaccination. This sequence was found in an adult in good health. J is TRBJ2-2 and V is TRBV6-5; 7 bases line up with TRBD1. The CDR3 loop is CASRGTATGELFF. CDR3 in DNA: TGTGCCAGCAGAGGGACAGCCACCGGGGAGCTGTTTTTT.